This TCR beta chain was profiled in a study of cytomegalovirus exposure and HLA in healthy donors. Study-level results: Reportedly, diagnosis of cytomegalovirus status by the classifier showed high specificity and sensitivity. There were some public TCRs occurring in many donors, but most TCR sequences were rare. Accurate HLA-A and HLA-B prediction from TCR beta sequences was reported for most subjects.

Vbeta (60) and Jbeta (13) primers were used in the PCR. Sequenced by immunoSEQ multiplex PCR; TCRdb stores in-frame clones only, minus some. The sample has approximately 120,000 clones, approximately 85% seen once. These donors, healthy bone marrow donors, were studied. With 6 bases removed from V and 6 bases from J, the gap between germline ends came to 15 bases. Germline V CDR1 and CDR2: MNHEY, SMNVEV (reference sequence). The CDR3 length is 13 residues. About this clone itself: The antigen is unknown.

Sequencing input: PBMCs. This chain joins TRBV27 and TRBJ2-7, with a weak D call TRBD1 (6 bases). The sequence derives from a woman younger than 45 in good health and CMV-seropositive. Here the CDR3 reads CASSSTGKGEQYF. CDR3 DNA sequence: TGTGCCAGCAGCTCAACAGGGAAGGGCGAGCAGTACTTC.